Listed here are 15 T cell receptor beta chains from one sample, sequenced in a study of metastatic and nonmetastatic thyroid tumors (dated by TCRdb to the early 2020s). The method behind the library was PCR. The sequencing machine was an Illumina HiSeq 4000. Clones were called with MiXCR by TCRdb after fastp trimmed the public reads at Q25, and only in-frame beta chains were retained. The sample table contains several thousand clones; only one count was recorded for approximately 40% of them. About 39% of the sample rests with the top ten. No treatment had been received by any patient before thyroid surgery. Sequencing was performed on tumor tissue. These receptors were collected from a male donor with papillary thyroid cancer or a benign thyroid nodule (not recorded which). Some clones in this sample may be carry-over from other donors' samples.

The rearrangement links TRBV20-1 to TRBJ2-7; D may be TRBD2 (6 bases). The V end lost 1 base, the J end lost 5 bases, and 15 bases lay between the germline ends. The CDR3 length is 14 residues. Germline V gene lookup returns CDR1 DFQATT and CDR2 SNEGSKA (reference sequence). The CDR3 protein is CSARGRLGGNEQYF. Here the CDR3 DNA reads TGCAGTGCTAGAGGACGTCTCGGCGGGAACGAGCAGTACTTC.

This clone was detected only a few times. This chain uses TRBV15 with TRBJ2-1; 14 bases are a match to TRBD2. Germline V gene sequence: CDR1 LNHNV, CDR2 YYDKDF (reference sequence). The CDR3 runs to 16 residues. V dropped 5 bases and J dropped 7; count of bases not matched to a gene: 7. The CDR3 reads CATSGGTSGSRNEQFF. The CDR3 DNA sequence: TGTGCCACCAGCGGCGGGACTAGCGGGAGCAGGAATGAGCAGTTCTTC. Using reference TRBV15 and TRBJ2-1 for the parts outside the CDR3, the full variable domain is DAMVIQNPRYQVTQFGKPVTLSCSQTLNHNVMYWYQQKSSQAPKLLFHYYDKDFNNEADTPDNFQSRRPNTSFCFLDIRSPGLGDTAMYLCATSGGTSGSRNEQFFGPGTRLTVL.

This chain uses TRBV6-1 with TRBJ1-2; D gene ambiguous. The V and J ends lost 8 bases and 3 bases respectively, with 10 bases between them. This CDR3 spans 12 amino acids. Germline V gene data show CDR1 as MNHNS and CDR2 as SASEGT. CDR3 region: CASGGPHYGYTF. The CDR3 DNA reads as TGTGCCAGCGGAGGGCCGCACTATGGCTACACCTTC.

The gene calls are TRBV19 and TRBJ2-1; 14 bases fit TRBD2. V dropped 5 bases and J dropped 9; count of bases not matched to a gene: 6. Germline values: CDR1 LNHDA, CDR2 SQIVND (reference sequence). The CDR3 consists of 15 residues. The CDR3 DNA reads TGTGCCAGTAGTTTCGGGACTAGCGGGAGTTGTGAGCAGTTCTTC. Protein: CASSFGTSGSCEQFF.

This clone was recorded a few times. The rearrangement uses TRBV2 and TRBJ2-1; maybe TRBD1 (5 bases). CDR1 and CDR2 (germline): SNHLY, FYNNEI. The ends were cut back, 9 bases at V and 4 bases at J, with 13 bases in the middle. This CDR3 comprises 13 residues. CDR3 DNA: TGTGCCAGTAGTCGAACAGGTTACAATGAGCAGTTCTTC. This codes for CASSRTGYNEQFF.

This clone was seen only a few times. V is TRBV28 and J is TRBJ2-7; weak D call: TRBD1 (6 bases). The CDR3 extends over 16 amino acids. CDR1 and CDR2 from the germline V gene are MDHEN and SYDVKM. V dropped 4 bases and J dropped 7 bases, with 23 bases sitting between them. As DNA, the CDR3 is TGTGCCAGCAGTTACCCGGGACACGCTCGACCGGGAGAGCAGTACTTC. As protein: CASSYPGHARPGEQYF.

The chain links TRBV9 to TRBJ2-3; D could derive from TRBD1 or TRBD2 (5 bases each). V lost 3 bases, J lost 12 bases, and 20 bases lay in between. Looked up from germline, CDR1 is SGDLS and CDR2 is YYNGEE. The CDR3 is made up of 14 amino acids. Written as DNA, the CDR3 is TGTGCCAGCAGCGCCCGGGACGAGGATTCCCCACAGTATTTT. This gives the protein CASSARDEDSPQYF.

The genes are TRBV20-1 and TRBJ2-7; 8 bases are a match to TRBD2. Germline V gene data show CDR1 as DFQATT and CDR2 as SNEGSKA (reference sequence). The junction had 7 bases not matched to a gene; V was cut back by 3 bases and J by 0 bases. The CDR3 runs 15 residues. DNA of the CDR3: TGCAGTGCTAGGAATAGCGGGACTGCCTCCTACGAGCAGTACTTC. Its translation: CSARNSGTASYEQYF.

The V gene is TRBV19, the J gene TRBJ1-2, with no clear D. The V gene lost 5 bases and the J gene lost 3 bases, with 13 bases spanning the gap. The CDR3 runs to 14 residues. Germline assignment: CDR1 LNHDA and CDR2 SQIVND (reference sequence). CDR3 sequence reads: CASSARPWDYGYTF. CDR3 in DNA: TGTGCCAGTAGTGCCCGACCATGGGACTATGGCTACACCTTC.

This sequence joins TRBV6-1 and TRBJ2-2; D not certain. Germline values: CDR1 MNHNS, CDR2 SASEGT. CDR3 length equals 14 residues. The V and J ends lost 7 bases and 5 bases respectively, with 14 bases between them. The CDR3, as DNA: TGTGCCAGCAAAGGAAGGCCCACGACCGGGGAGCTGTTTTTT. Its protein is CASKGRPTTGELFF.

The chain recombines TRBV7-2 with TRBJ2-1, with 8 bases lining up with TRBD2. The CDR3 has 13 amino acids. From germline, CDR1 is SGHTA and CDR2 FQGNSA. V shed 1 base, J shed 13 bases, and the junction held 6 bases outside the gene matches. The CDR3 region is CASSLVSGEGQFF. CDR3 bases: TGTGCCAGCAGCTTAGTTAGCGGGGAGGGACAGTTCTTC.

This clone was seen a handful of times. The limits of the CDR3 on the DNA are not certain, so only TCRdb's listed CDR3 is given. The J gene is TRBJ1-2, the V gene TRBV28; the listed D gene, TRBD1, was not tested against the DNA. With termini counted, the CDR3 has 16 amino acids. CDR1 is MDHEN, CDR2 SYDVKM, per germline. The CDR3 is CASILAGHRGNYGYTF.

The CDR3 region is CASSLSPVRGIDTQYF. The CDR3 bases are TGCGCCAGCAGCTTGAGCCCAGTCCGCGGAATCGATACGCAGTATTTT. The chain combines TRBV5-1 with TRBJ2-3, with D hard to call. The V and J ends lost 1 base and 6 bases respectively, with 18 bases between them. This CDR3 spans 16 amino acids. From germline, CDR1 is SGHRS and CDR2 YFSETQ. Filled out from reference TRBV5-1 and TRBJ2-3, the complete variable domain reads KAGVTQTPRYLIKTRGQQVTLSCSPISGHRSVSWYQQTPGQGLQFLFEYFSETQRNKGNFPGRFSGRQFSNSRSEMNVSTLELGDSALYLCASSLSPVRGIDTQYFGPGTRLTVL.

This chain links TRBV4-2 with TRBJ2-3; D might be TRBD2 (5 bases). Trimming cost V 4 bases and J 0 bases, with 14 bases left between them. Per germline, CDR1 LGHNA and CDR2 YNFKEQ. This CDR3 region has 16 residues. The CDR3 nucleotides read TGTGCCAGCAGCCCCCGGAGCGGCGGGAGCACAGATACGCAGTATTTT. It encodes CASSPRSGGSTDTQYF.

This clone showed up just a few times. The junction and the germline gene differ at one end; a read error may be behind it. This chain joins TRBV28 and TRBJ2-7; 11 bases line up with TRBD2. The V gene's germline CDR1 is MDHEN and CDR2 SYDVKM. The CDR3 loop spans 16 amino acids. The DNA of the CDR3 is TGTGCCATCAGTTTATCTCCTAGCGGGAGGCCCTACGAGCAGTACTTC. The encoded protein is CAISLSPSGRPYEQYF.